What follows are 23 T cell receptor beta chains derived from one specimen sequenced in a study of CD8+CD57+ T cells in acquired aplastic anemia. By flow cytometry, patients selected for sequencing had shown an expansion of CD8+CD57+ cells. Genomic DNA provided the template from which TCR beta VDJ and CDR3 profiles were obtained. From the reads, TCRdb called clonotypes with MiXCR, one entry per CDR3 protein. Of 150,000 to 200,000 distinct CDR3 sequences listed, 45% to 55% were seen once; the top ten hold more than 0.95%. What was sequenced was sorted CD4+, CD8+, or CD8+CD57+ T cells (not recorded which) from PBMCs. The receptors stem from a human donor with aplastic anemia.

This clonotype was seen at least ten times. This rearrangement joins TRBV2 to TRBJ2-7, with TRBD1 identical over 7 bases. V was pared by 7 bases and J by 6 bases, with 9 bases of the junction left unmatched. The CDR3 runs to 13 residues. Germline V CDR1 and CDR2: SNHLY, FYNNEI. CDR3 DNA sequence: TGTGCCAGCAAGACAGGGCAGTTGGTCGAGCAGTACTTC. Its protein product is CASKTGQLVEQYF. Supplemented by reference TRBV2 and TRBJ2-7, the full variable domain reads EPEVTQTPSHQVTQMGQEVILRCVPISNHLYFYWYRQILGQKVEFLVSFYNNEISEKSEIFDDQFSVERPDGSNFTLKIRSTKLEDSAMYFCASKTGQLVEQYFGPGTRLTVT.

This clonotype was seen at least ten times. V usage is TRBV12-3 or TRBV12-4 and J usage is TRBJ2-5; no clear D gene. CDR3 length equals 13 residues. Trimming cost V 6 bases and J 4 bases, with 12 bases left between them. As DNA, the CDR3 is TGTGCCAGCAGAGACCTCCGTCGAGAGACCCAGTACTTC. Translated: CASRDLRRETQYF.

In its sample, this clonotype was seen many times. This chain connects TRBV5-1 to TRBJ1-1; a possible D gene is TRBD1 (6 bases). Germline CDR1 reads SGHRS; CDR2 reads YFSETQ. This CDR3 has 16 amino acids. V lost 1 base and J 1 base, leaving 14 bases between the germline ends. The CDR3 DNA follows: TGCGCCAGCAGCTTGTATGTGGGGGCGCAGAACACTGAAGCTTTCTTT. Its translation: CASSLYVGAQNTEAFF.

This clonotype showed up many times. The V and J genes are TRBV7-9 and TRBJ1-1; D is unresolved. The CDR3 contains 16 residues. Germline loops: CDR1 SEHNR, CDR2 FQNEAQ (reference sequence). Trimming removed 2 bases from V and 1 base from J, with 14 bases in between. This CDR3 reads CASSLPPLRKNTEAFF. CDR3 coding DNA: TGTGCCAGCAGCTTACCCCCCCTGAGGAAGAACACTGAAGCTTTCTTT.

This clonotype was recorded at least ten times. The chain uses TRBV13 and TRBJ2-7; D not certain. V lost 5 bases and J lost 6, with 23 bases in between. CDR3 length: 16 amino acids. Germline V gene sequence: CDR1 PRHDT, CDR2 FYEKMQ (reference sequence). CDR3 nucleotide sequence: TGTGCCAGCAGCCCAGAATGGGGTCCCACGTCAAGCGAGCAGTACTTC. Translation gives CASSPEWGPTSSEQYF.

In its sample, this clonotype was seen many times. This chain joins TRBV12-3 or TRBV12-4 and TRBJ2-3; TRBD2 aligns across 12 bases. CDR3 length equals 16 residues. J gave up 1 base and V 6 bases, and 5 bases lay outside the gene matches. CDR3 protein: CASSRRLAGGTDTQYF. CDR3 sequence (DNA): TGTGCCAGCAGCCGGCGACTAGCGGGGGGCACAGATACGCAGTATTTT.

About this clonotype: The junction does not match germline at one end; this may be a read error. V is TRBV5-1 and J is TRBJ2-1, with 8 positions matching TRBD2. Germline V gene sequence: CDR1 SGHRS, CDR2 YFSETQ. This CDR3 is 16 amino acids long. The CDR3 sequence: CASSSGAGGSYNEQLF. The CDR3, as DNA: TGCGCCAGCAGCTCGGGTGCGGGGGGCTCCTACAATGAGCAGCTCTTC. The whole variable domain, remainder taken from reference TRBV5-1 and TRBJ2-1, is KAGVTQTPRYLIKTRGQQVTLSCSPISGHRSVSWYQQTPGQGLQFLFEYFSETQRNKGNFPGRFSGRQFSNSRSEMNVSTLELGDSALYLCASSSGAGGSYNEQLFGPGTRLTVL.

J is TRBJ2-7 and V is TRBV20-1; D unresolved. The CDR3 consists of 12 residues. Deletions cut 4 bases from V and 0 bases from J, with 7 bases between. Germline-derived CDR1 and CDR2 are DFQATT and SNEGSKA (reference sequence). In DNA, the CDR3 is TGCAGTGCTAAAAAAGGCTCCTACGAGCAGTACTTC. It codes for CSAKKGSYEQYF.

A single count supports this clonotype. The chain employs TRBV11-2 and TRBJ2-3; D gene unclear. Trimming shortened V by 0 bases and J by 2 bases, and 6 bases separated the two germline ends. This CDR3 is 14 amino acids long. Germline V gene lookup returns CDR1 SGHAT and CDR2 FQNNGV. The CDR3 region is CASSLDRATDTQYF. As DNA, the CDR3 is TGTGCCAGCAGCTTAGACAGAGCCACAGATACGCAGTATTTT.

The CDR3 DNA is TGCAGTGCTAGAGATCGGGGATCAACAGGGGGCCGATACGAGCAGTACTTC. Its translation is CSARDRGSTGGRYEQYF. The V call is TRBV20-1, the J call TRBJ2-7; 9 bases align to TRBD1. This CDR3 comprises 17 residues. The germline V gene has CDR1 DFQATT and CDR2 SNEGSKA (reference sequence). V was pared by 0 bases and J by 4 bases, with 13 bases of the junction left unmatched.

This chain connects TRBV24-1 to TRBJ2-1; no firm D call. V was trimmed by 0 bases and J by 5 bases, leaving 10 bases between them. The CDR3 contains 15 residues. Germline V lookup: CDR1 KGHDR, CDR2 SFDVKD. DNA for the CDR3: TGTGCCACCAGTGATTTGTCGAGATTTAACAATGAGCAGTTCTTC. Translation: CATSDLSRFNNEQFF.

This clonotype has ten or more counts. In nucleotides, the CDR3 is TGTGCCAGTAGTGAGGACCCCACGAGCAATGAAAAACTGTTTTTT. Its translation: CASSEDPTSNEKLFF. The chain combines TRBV19 with TRBJ1-4, with unresolved D. V was pared by 5 bases and J by 5 bases, with 15 bases between. CDR3 length: 15 amino acids. CDR1 is LNHDA and CDR2 is SQIVND in the germline V gene (reference sequence).

The gene calls are TRBV2 and TRBJ1-2; 9 positions agree with TRBD1. Trimming at V came to 10 bases and at J to 7 bases, leaving 4 bases not matched to a gene. Germline V gene sequence: CDR1 SNHLY, CDR2 FYNNEI. This CDR3 comprises 11 residues. CDR3 in amino acids: CATTGGGGYTF. CDR3 bases: TGTGCCACTACAGGGGGCGGTGGCTACACCTTC.

This clonotype came up many times. V and J are TRBV6-5 and TRBJ1-5; D remains unclear. V was clipped by 4 bases and J by 0 bases, with 4 bases between them. The germline gives CDR1 MNHEY, CDR2 SVGAGI. CDR3 length: 13 residues. For the CDR3, the DNA is TGTGCCAGCAGTTCTAATAGCAATCAGCCCCAGCATTTT. This sequence encodes CASSSNSNQPQHF.

This clonotype has ten or more counts. The rearrangement links TRBV20-1 to TRBJ2-1; the match to TRBD2 covers 11 bases. This CDR3 comprises 13 residues. Germline CDR1 is DFQATT and CDR2 is SNEGSKA (reference sequence). After removal of 4 bases from V and 5 bases from J, the junction contained 1 base not matched to a gene. The CDR3 is CSAIAGGHNEQFF. The CDR3 coding sequence is TGCAGTGCTATAGCGGGGGGGCACAATGAGCAGTTCTTC.

The rearrangement uses TRBV10-3 and TRBJ1-2; 9 bases agree with TRBD1. The germline CDR1 and CDR2 sequences are ENHRY and SYGVKD. This CDR3 region has 14 residues. After removal of 0 bases from V and 7 bases from J, the junction contained 3 bases not matched to a gene. CDR3 DNA sequence: TGTGCCATCAGTGAGTCAGGGACAGGGTTTGGCTACACCTTC. Amino acids: CAISESGTGFGYTF.

This clonotype was found a few times. The chain carries TRBV7-8 and TRBJ2-3; D unclear. The CDR3 totals 12 residues. Trimming took off 1 base at V and 10 bases at J, with 9 bases between the two ends. Germline values: CDR1 SGHVS, CDR2 FQNEAQ. DNA of the CDR3: TGTGCCAGCAGCTTAGGTGCTCGGCCGCAGTATTTT. The encoded protein is CASSLGARPQYF.

Relative to its sample, this clonotype is medium-sized. J is TRBJ1-2 and V is TRBV10-3; TRBD1 is a possible D gene (5 bases). The CDR3 has 12 residues. V was shortened by 4 bases and J by 6 bases, with 9 bases between the two germline ends. The germline V gene has CDR1 ENHRY and CDR2 SYGVKD. CDR3 bases: TGTGCCATCAGTGGACAGAAAGATGGCTACACCTTC. It specifies CAISGQKDGYTF.

The rearrangement links TRBV25-1 to TRBJ2-3, with unresolved D. Trimming cost V 3 bases and J 2 bases, with 9 bases left between them. The germline gives CDR1 MGHDK, CDR2 SYGVNS. The length of the CDR3 is 14 residues. CDR3 region: CASSEFQYTDTQYF. CDR3 sequence (DNA): TGTGCCAGCAGTGAGTTCCAGTACACAGATACGCAGTATTTT.

The genes are TRBV9 and TRBJ1-1; D not certain. The CDR3 is 13 residues long. The germline CDR1 and CDR2 sequences are SGDLS and YYNGEE. Trimming stripped 0 bases from V and 11 bases from J, with 14 bases between. CDR3 nucleotide sequence: TGTGCCAGCAGCGTAGGAGGCGTCGGTGCGGCTTTCTTT. This gives the protein CASSVGGVGAAFF.

The CDR3 region is CASSAHGNYGYTF. The DNA of the CDR3 is TGTGCCAGCAGTGCCCACGGAAACTATGGCTACACCTTC. The chain recombines TRBV25-1 with TRBJ1-2, with no clear D. This CDR3 comprises 13 residues. Germline CDR1 MGHDK, CDR2 SYGVNS. Trimming removed 4 bases from V and 2 bases from J, with 8 bases in between.

This clonotype was seen ten or more times. This chain connects TRBV4-1 to TRBJ1-2; D possibly corresponds to TRBD1 (5 bases). Per germline, CDR1 MGHRA and CDR2 YSYEKL. V was clipped by 6 bases and J by 1 base, with 18 bases between them. The CDR3 is 16 amino acids. The CDR3 DNA reads as TGCGCCAGCAGTCCAAGAGGCAGGGAGTATAACTATGGCTACACCTTC. Its protein product is CASSPRGREYNYGYTF.

J is TRBJ2-5 and V is TRBV24-1; D ambiguous. The ends were cut back, 4 bases at V and 6 bases at J, with 14 bases in the middle. The CDR3 is 14 amino acids. In germline, CDR1 is KGHDR, CDR2 SFDVKD. For the CDR3, the DNA is TGTGCCACCAGTGACCTGGGCCTCACGCAGACCCAGTACTTC. It specifies CATSDLGLTQTQYF.